This T cell receptor (beta chain) was profiled in a study of blood T cell repertoires in COVID-19. Measured with immunoSEQ multiplex PCR; TCRdb has only the in-frame clones, and not every one. The sample has 95,000 to 150,000 clones; over 80% are singletons. The CDR3 loop spans 10 amino acids. V was shortened by 6 bases and J by 7 bases, with 7 bases between the two germline ends. Germline V gene sequence: CDR1 DFQATT, CDR2 SNEGSKA (reference sequence). Sequenced input: peripheral blood. The receptor was derived from a man aged 60-69 years with acute or convalescent COVID-19. The chain uses TRBV20-1 and TRBJ2-1; no clear D. The CDR3 DNA is TGCAGTGCCGTCCTAAATGAGCAGTTCTTC. This codes for CSAVLNEQFF.